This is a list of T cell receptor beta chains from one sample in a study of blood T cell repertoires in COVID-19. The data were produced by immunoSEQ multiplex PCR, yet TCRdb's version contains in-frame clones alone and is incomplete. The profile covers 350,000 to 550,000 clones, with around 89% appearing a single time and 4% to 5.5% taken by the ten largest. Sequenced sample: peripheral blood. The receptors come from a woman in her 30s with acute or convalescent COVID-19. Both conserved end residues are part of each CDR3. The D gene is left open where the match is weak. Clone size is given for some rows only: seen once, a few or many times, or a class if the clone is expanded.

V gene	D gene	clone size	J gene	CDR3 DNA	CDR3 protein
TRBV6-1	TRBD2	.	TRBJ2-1	TGTGCCAGCAGTTTCACCGGGACTAGTAAGGAGCAGTTCTTC	CASSFTGTSKEQFF
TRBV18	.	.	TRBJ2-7	TGTGCCAGCTCATCACTTACGGAGAACGAGCAGTACTTC	CASSSLTENEQYF
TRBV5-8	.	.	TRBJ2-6	TGTGCCAGCAGCTTGGAAAGGGGTTCTGGGGCCAACGTCCTGACTTTC	CASSLERGSGANVLTF
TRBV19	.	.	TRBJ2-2	TGTGCCAGTAGTGGGGAAGCAGGGTACCTTGGCGGGGAGCTGTTTTTT	CASSGEAGYLGGELFF
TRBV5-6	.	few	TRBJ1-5	TGTGCCAGCAGCTTGGGGCGGTTCAATCAGCCCCAGCATTTT	CASSLGRFNQPQHF
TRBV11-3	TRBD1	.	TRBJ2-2	TGTGCCAGCAGCCCCAGGGGGCCCCCGAACACCGGGGAGCTGTTTTTT	CASSPRGPPNTGELFF
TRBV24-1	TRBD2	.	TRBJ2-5	TGTGCCACCAGTGACACTGGGACTAGCGGGGGGTACCAGACCCAGTACTTC	CATSDTGTSGGYQTQYF
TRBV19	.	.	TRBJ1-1	TGTGCCAGTACTAAAGGGGTCACTGAAGCTTTCTTT	CASTKGVTEAFF
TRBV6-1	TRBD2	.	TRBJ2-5	TGTGCCAGCAGTGTGCTAGCGGGGGACGGGGGTGAGACCCAGTACTTC	CASSVLAGDGGETQYF
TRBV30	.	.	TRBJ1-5	TGTGCCTGGAGTCGTAACAGCTACAATCAGCCCCAGCATTTT	CAWSRNSYNQPQHF
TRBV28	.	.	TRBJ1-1	TGTGCCAGCAGTTTATACTCCCCCCCTGAAGCTTTCTTT	CASSLYSPPEAFF
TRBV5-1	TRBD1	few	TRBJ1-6	TGCGCCAGCAGCTGGACAGGGAGCTCCTATAATTCACCCCTCCACTTT	CASSWTGSSYNSPLHF